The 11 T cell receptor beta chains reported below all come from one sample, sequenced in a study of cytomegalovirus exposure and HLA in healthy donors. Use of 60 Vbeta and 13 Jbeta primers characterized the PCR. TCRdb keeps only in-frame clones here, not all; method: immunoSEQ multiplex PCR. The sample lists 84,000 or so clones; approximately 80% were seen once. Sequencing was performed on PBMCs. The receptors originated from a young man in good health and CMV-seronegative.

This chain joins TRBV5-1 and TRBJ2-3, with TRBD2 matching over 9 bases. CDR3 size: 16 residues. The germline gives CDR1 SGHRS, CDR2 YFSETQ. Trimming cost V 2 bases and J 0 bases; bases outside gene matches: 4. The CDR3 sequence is CASSLPSGESTDTQYF. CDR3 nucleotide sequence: TGCGCCAGCAGCTTACCTAGCGGGGAAAGCACAGATACGCAGTATTTT. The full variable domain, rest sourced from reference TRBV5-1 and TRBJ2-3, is KAGVTQTPRYLIKTRGQQVTLSCSPISGHRSVSWYQQTPGQGLQFLFEYFSETQRNKGNFPGRFSGRQFSNSRSEMNVSTLELGDSALYLCASSLPSGESTDTQYFGPGTRLTVL.

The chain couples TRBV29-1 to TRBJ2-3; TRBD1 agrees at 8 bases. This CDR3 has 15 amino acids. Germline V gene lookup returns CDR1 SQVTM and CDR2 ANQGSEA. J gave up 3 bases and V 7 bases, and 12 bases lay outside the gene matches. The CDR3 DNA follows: TGCAGCGCTCAGACCTACAGGGGGGAAACAGATACGCAGTATTTT. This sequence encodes CSAQTYRGETDTQYF.

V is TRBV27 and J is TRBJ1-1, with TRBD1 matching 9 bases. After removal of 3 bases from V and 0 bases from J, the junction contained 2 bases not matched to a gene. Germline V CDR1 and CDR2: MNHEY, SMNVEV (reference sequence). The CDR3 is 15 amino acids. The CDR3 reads CASSFGTGMNTEAFF. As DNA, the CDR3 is TGTGCCAGCAGTTTTGGGACAGGGATGAACACTGAAGCTTTCTTT.

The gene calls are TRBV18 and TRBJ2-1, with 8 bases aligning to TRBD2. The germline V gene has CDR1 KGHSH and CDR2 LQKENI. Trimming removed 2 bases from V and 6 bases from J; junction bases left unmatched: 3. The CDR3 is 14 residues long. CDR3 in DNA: TGTGCCAGCTCACCAAACGGGGGGGCCAATGAGCAGTTCTTC. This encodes CASSPNGGANEQFF.

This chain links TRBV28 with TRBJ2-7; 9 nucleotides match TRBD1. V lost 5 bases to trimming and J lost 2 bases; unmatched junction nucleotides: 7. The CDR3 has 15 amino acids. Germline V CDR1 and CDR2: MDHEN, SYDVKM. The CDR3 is CASSGQGFRTYEQYF. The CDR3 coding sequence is TGTGCCAGCAGTGGACAGGGGTTCCGCACCTACGAGCAGTACTTC.

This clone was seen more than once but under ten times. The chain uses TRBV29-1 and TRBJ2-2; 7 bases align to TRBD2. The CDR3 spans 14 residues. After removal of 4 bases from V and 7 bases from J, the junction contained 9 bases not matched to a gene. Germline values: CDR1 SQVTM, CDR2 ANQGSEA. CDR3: CSVVERGGIGELFF. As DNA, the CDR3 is TGCAGCGTTGTCGAGCGGGGCGGTATCGGGGAGCTGTTTTTT.

CDR3 sequence: CASSYPTGPNQPQHF. The CDR3 DNA reads as TGTGCCAGCAGTTATCCGACAGGGCCCAATCAGCCCCAGCATTTT. The chain couples TRBV6-6 to TRBJ1-5; 7 bases fit TRBD1. CDR3 size: 15 residues. CDR1 is MNHNY, CDR2 SVGAGI, per germline (reference sequence). Trimming took 3 bases from V and 3 from J; bases not matched to a gene: 5.

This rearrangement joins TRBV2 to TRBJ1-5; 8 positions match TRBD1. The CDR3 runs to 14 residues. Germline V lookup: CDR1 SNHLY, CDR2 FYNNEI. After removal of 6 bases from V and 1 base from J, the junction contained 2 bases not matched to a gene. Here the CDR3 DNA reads TGTGCCAGCAGACAGGGGGTCAGCAATCAGCCCCAGCATTTT. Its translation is CASRQGVSNQPQHF.

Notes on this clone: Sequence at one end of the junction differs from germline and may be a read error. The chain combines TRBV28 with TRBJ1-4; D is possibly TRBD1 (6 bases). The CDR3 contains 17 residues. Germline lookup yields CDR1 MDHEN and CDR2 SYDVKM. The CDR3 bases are TGTGCCAGCAGATTATACGGGGGGCAGCCTGTTAATGAAAAACTGTTTTTT. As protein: CASRLYGGQPVNEKLFF.

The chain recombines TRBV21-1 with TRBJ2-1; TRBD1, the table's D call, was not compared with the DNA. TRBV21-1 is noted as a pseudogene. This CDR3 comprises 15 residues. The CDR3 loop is CASSKGPTGRGEQFF. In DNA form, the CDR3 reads TGTGCCAGCAGCAAGGGACCGACAGGCAGGGGTGAGCAGTTCTTC.

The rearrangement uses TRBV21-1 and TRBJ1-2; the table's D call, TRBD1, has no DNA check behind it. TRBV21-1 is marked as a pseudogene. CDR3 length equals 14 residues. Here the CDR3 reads CASSKGGTNYGYTF. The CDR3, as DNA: TGTGCCAGCAGCAAAGGAGGGACAAACTATGGCTACACCTTC.